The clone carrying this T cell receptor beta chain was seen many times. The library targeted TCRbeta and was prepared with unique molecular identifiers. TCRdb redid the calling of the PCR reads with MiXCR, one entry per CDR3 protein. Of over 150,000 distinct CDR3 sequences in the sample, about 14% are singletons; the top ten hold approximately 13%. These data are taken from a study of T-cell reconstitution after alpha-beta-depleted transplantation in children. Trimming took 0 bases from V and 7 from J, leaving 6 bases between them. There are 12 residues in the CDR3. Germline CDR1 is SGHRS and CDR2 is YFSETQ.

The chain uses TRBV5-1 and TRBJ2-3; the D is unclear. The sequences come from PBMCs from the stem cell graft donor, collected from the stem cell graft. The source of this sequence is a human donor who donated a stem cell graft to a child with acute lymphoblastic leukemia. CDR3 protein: CASSLDVNTQYF. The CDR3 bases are TGCGCCAGCAGCTTGGACGTGAATACGCAGTATTTT.